Following are 21 T cell receptor beta chains from one sample sequenced in a study of T and B cells in COVID-19 patients. From blood, about 230-500 ng of genomic DNA served as TRB template. BIOMED2 TRB-A/B primer pools were used in multiplex TRB PCR. TCRdb itself ran the multiplex PCR reads through MiXCR, one entry per CDR3 protein. The sample carries more than 20,000 distinct CDR3 sequences, approximately 29% recorded once. The specimen was blood. These receptors all stem from a human donor who had recovered from COVID-19.

This clonotype was found a few times. The CDR3 DNA reads TGTGCCAGTAGTATAGAGAAGGGAAGCTATAGGCCCCAGCATTTT. Translated, it gives CASSIEKGSYRPQHF. The chain has TRBV19 and TRBJ1-5; D is unclear. The V end lost 0 bases, the J end lost 9 bases, and 15 bases lay between the germline ends. The CDR3 contains 15 residues. Per germline, CDR1 LNHDA and CDR2 SQIVND (reference sequence).

V is TRBV7-2 and J is TRBJ2-7; D may be TRBD1 (5 bases). The J call may be incorrect, as the DNA end agrees better with TRBJ2-5. CDR3 length equals 16 residues. Germline V gives CDR1 SGHTA, CDR2 FQGNSA. The CDR3 sequence: CASSPIPPRQQETQYF. The DNA for the CDR3 is TGTGCCAGCAGCCCCATCCCCCCGCGACAGCAAGAGACCCAGTACTTC.

By share of the sample, this clonotype is medium-sized. The rearrangement joins TRBV19 to TRBJ2-1, with 12 positions matching TRBD2. Germline V gene lookup returns CDR1 LNHDA and CDR2 SQIVND (reference sequence). The CDR3 is made up of 15 amino acids. V shed 5 bases, J shed 8 bases, and the junction held 7 bases outside the gene matches. The CDR3 protein is CASSDRTSGIDEQFF. CDR3 DNA: TGTGCCAGTAGTGACCGGACTAGCGGGATAGATGAGCAGTTCTTC.

V and J are TRBV27 and TRBJ1-1, with D possibly matching TRBD1 (6 bases). Germline V gene sequence: CDR1 MNHEY, CDR2 SMNVEV (reference sequence). V lost 6 bases and J 11 bases, leaving 28 bases between the germline ends. This CDR3 is 16 amino acids long. The CDR3 is CASSPFPGGLNKEAFF. The CDR3 DNA is TGTGCCAGCAGCCCGTTCCCCGGGGGGCTGAACAAGGAGGCTTTCTTT.

This clonotype appeared a few times. The rearrangement uses TRBV6-5 and TRBJ1-5; D uncertain. This CDR3 has 13 amino acids. The V end lost 3 bases, the J end lost 6 bases, and 9 bases lay between the germline ends. Germline V gene sequence: CDR1 MNHEY, CDR2 SVGAGI. For the CDR3, the DNA is TGTGCCAGCAGTTATTCGTTCCGTCAGCCCCAGCATTTT. It specifies CASSYSFRQPQHF.

This clonotype was found a few times. The chain uses TRBV27 and TRBJ2-7, with a tentative D call TRBD1 (5 bases). Between the trimmed V and J ends, which lost 2 bases and 0 bases, there was a span of 8 bases. The germline gives CDR1 MNHEY, CDR2 SMNVEV (reference sequence). The CDR3 has 14 amino acids. CDR3 coding DNA: TGTGCCAGCAGTTTACAGGGCCTCTCCTACGAGCAGTACTTC. It encodes CASSLQGLSYEQYF.

Note on this clonotype: This sequence may be a read error, since a much larger clone differs from it by one base. The chain combines TRBV19 with TRBJ2-7; weak D call: TRBD2 (6 bases). Per the germline V gene, CDR1 is LNHDA and CDR2 is SQIVND (reference sequence). Between the trimmed V and J ends, which lost 3 bases and 2 bases, there was a span of 14 bases. The CDR3 runs to 15 residues. The chain's CDR3 is CASSMAPGVTYEQYF. The DNA of the CDR3 is TGTGCCAGTAGTATGGCTCCGGGGGTAACCTACGAGCAGTACTTC.

The CDR3 spells CSAPQPAQETQYF. DNA of the CDR3: TGCAGTGCTCCCCAACCGGCCCAAGAGACCCAGTACTTC. This chain links TRBV20-1 with TRBJ2-5; D is unclear. Between the trimmed V and J ends, which lost 5 bases and 1 base, there was a span of 11 bases. This CDR3 has 13 residues. Germline V gene sequence: CDR1 DFQATT, CDR2 SNEGSKA (reference sequence).

The chain uses TRBV12-3 or TRBV12-4 and TRBJ1-6; 7 bases line up with TRBD1. This CDR3 spans 14 amino acids. With V trimmed by 5 bases and J by 11 bases, 9 bases remained unmatched. Here the CDR3 DNA reads TGTGCCAGCAGTCCCCGACAGGGTACGGCACCCCTCCACTTT. It encodes CASSPRQGTAPLHF.

This clonotype was seen only a few times. The chain employs TRBV7-2 and TRBJ2-6, with unresolved D. The germline gives CDR1 SGHTA, CDR2 FQGNSA. Trimming removed 6 bases from V and 0 bases from J, with 12 bases in between. The CDR3 totals 16 residues. This CDR3 is CASSPNQISGANVLTF. The CDR3 bases are TGTGCCAGCAGTCCAAATCAGATCTCTGGGGCCAACGTCCTGACTTTC.

This clonotype was detected ten times or more. The genes are TRBV19 and TRBJ2-2; D remains unclear. V was trimmed by 5 bases and J by 6 bases, leaving 19 bases between them. CDR1 LNHDA and CDR2 SQIVND come from the germline V gene (reference sequence). The CDR3 spans 16 residues. CDR3 nucleotide sequence: TGTGCCAGTAGTTTCCACCGGGCCCCCAGGTCCGGGGAGCTGTTTTTT. It yields the protein CASSFHRAPRSGELFF. Variable domain in full (rest from reference TRBV19 and TRBJ2-2): DGGITQSPKYLFRKEGQNVTLSCEQNLNHDAMYWYRQDPGQGLRLIYYSQIVNDFQKGDIAEGYSVSREKKESFPLTVTSAQKNPTAFYLCASSFHRAPRSGELFFGEGSRLTVL.

Only a few counts were recorded for this clonotype. The J gene is TRBJ2-2, the V gene TRBV7-9; D possibly corresponds to TRBD2 (6 bases). The CDR3 has 14 residues. Deletions cut 3 bases from V and 1 base from J, with 6 bases between. Germline V gene lookup returns CDR1 SEHNR and CDR2 FQNEAQ (reference sequence). CDR3 protein: CASSLGGNTGELFF. DNA of the CDR3: TGTGCCAGCAGCTTGGGGGGGAACACCGGGGAGCTGTTTTTT.

The chain carries TRBV10-3 and TRBJ1-5; D gene ambiguous. The CDR3 runs 14 residues. V was cut by 3 bases and J by 6 bases, with 12 bases left in between. The germline V gene has CDR1 ENHRY and CDR2 SYGVKD. CDR3 sequence reads: CAISDIGNLQPQHF. The CDR3 DNA follows: TGTGCCATCAGTGATATAGGGAACCTTCAGCCCCAGCATTTT.

By its share, this clonotype is medium-sized (0.01 to 0.1%). J is TRBJ2-7 and V is TRBV5-5; TRBD1 might be the D (6 bases). Germline assignment: CDR1 SGHKS and CDR2 YYEKEE (reference sequence). The CDR3 is 15 residues long. V shed 2 bases and J shed 6 bases, with 18 bases lying between them. The CDR3 DNA follows: TGTGCCAGCAGCTTACGTGCGCAGGGGTCGTCCGAGCAGTACTTC. This gives the protein CASSLRAQGSSEQYF.

The chain has TRBV6-1 and TRBJ2-1; 8 nucleotides line up with TRBD1. The trim removed 3 bases at V and 1 base at J, leaving 2 bases unmatched. The CDR3 length is 15 residues. The germline CDR1 and CDR2 sequences are MNHNS and SASEGT. The CDR3 is CASSEDRDSYNEQFF. In DNA, the CDR3 is TGTGCCAGCAGTGAGGACAGGGATTCCTACAATGAGCAGTTCTTC.

CDR3 in DNA: TGTGCCAGCAGTTGGGCAGCAACTAATGAAAAACTGTTTTTT. It yields the protein CASSWAATNEKLFF. The gene calls are TRBV6-5 and TRBJ1-4; D unclear. CDR3 length: 14 residues. Per germline, CDR1 MNHEY and CDR2 SVGAGI. The ends were cut back, 4 bases at V and 0 bases at J, with 6 bases in the middle.

The J gene is TRBJ2-1, the V gene TRBV20-1; D gene unclear. The CDR3 covers 14 residues. Trimming shortened V by 3 bases and J by 1 base, and 10 bases separated the two germline ends. Germline-derived CDR1 and CDR2 are DFQATT and SNEGSKA (reference sequence). The CDR3 nucleotides read TGCAGTGCTAGTTCCATAAATTCCTACAATGAGCAGTTCTTC. As protein: CSASSINSYNEQFF.

By share of the sample, this clonotype is medium-sized. The V and J genes are TRBV19 and TRBJ2-7; D call uncertain. Germline values: CDR1 LNHDA, CDR2 SQIVND (reference sequence). Trimming stripped 4 bases from V and 3 bases from J, with 4 bases between. The CDR3 is 11 amino acids. Here the CDR3 DNA reads TGTGCCAGTAGTACCCTCTACGAGCAGTACTTC. Translation: CASSTLYEQYF.

This clonotype was counted only a few times. The chain has TRBV18 and TRBJ2-7; D gene unclear. The CDR3 consists of 13 residues. Trimming stripped 5 bases from V and 9 bases from J, with 17 bases between. Per the germline V gene, CDR1 is KGHSH and CDR2 is LQKENI. CDR3 sequence: CASSSDRLPGQYF. The CDR3 coding sequence is TGTGCCAGCTCATCGGACCGCCTTCCCGGGCAGTACTTC. The whole variable domain, filled in from reference TRBV18 and TRBJ2-7, reads NAGVMQNPRHLVRRRGQEARLRCSPMKGHSHVYWYRQLPEEGLKFMVYLQKENIIDESGMPKERFSAEFPKEGPSILRIQQVVRGDSAAYFCASSSDRLPGQYFGPGTRLTVT.

This clonotype was seen a handful of times. This clone may be a read error of a much larger clone one base away. The chain couples TRBV11-1 to TRBJ2-3, with TRBD2 identical over 11 bases. The V gene end was trimmed by 1 base and the J gene end by 3 bases; junction bases not matched to a gene: 3. The CDR3 runs 16 residues. Germline V gene data show CDR1 as SGHAT and CDR2 as FQDESV (reference sequence). For the CDR3, the DNA is TGTGCCAGCAGCTTAGAGGCTAGCGGGGGGACAGATACGCAGTATTTT. Translation gives CASSLEASGGTDTQYF.

This sequence joins TRBV6-5 and TRBJ1-2; D might be TRBD1 (5 bases). This CDR3 is built from 15 residues. The V end lost 0 bases, the J end lost 4 bases, and 12 bases lay between the germline ends. CDR1 and CDR2 from the germline V gene are MNHEY and SVGAGI. CDR3 in DNA: TGTGCCAGCAGTTACTCGAGGGGTACCGGCTATGGCTACACCTTC. Translated, it gives CASSYSRGTGYGYTF.